This TCR beta chain was sequenced for a study of T-cell memory formation after mild COVID-19 (dated by TCRdb to the early 2020s). In terms of the full investigation: TCR sequence clusters from the two donors were found to be largely donor specific. In a couple of donors, T-cell clones that expanded and contracted after mild COVID-19 were followed by sequencing TCRalpha and TCRbeta repertoires longitudinally. The cohort comprised two young, previously healthy adult volunteers, one female and one male. Study-wide findings and limitations: The second-wave clones that peaked on day 37 were not confirmed to be SARS-CoV-2 specific. Contracting CD4+ clones appeared mostly in the CM and EM memory subsets, whereas CD8+ clones were enriched in EMRA. Clones that contracted from day 15 to 85 showed balanced CD4/CD8 phenotypes, whereas a second wave of clones that expanded from day 15 to 37 leaned towards CD4+. Only a couple of mild cases were covered in the study, and larger cohorts including severe cases with pre-infection samples were considered necessary. Some responding clones were found in pre-infection memory, which suggests that pre-existing cross-reactive memory T cells took part in the SARS-CoV-2 response.

According to the germline V gene, CDR1 reads SGHTA and CDR2 reads FQGNSA. V and J are truncated by 6 bases and 2 bases respectively, leaving an intervening sequence of 18 bases. The CDR3 has 16 amino acids, counting the end cysteine and phenylalanine. Only the CDR3 DNA stays, 48 bases, in frame from base 1. Sequencing took place on an Illumina NovaSeq 6000. TCRalpha and TCRbeta cDNA libraries were constructed by 5'RACE with constant-segment primers, with sample barcodes and unique molecular identifiers being introduced. RNA was extracted from every sample with Trizol reagent. The libraries were amplified in two PCR steps, and the second step added a second sample barcode and Illumina TruSeq adapters. Sequencing of libraries was performed on an Illumina NovaSeq with 2 x 150 bp paired-end reads. Processing in the source paper ran as follows. The reads were demultiplexed and collapsed into UMI-guided consensus sequences using migec v1.2.7. Using mixcr v2.1.11, UMI consensuses were aligned to TRA and TRB V and J templates and then assembled into clonotypes. A clonotype was counted as expanded or contracted only when both edgeR and NoisET called the clonotype significant, with the noise models trained on biological replicates. edgeR calls used a false discovery rate-adjusted p below 0.01 and a log2 fold-change threshold of 1. As an exploratory analysis of dynamics, PCA with hierarchical clustering was applied to max-normalized trajectories of the 1000 most abundant clonotypes. Separately sequenced CD4+ and CD8+ repertoires were used to assign the CD4 or CD8 phenotype of responding clones. TCRdb ran its own pipeline on the public reads, namely fastp trimming at Q25 and MiXCR clone calling, and kept in-frame beta chains. CDR3 protein sequences are deduplicated, and each keeps its most common genes and DNA. The V and J calls and clone size come from TCRdb's table, not from the authors' own analysis. Across this sample there are fewer than 450,000 distinct CDR3 sequences, with around 20% seen only once. In total, the top ten clones hold about 12% of the sample.

PBMCs were isolated by Ficoll-Paque density gradient centrifugation. As regards this clonotype: Its antigen is still unknown. No qualities accompany the bases; no much larger clone lies one base away.

This receptor was obtained from an adult woman who had mild COVID-19 (a few samples of this study predate the infection). The sample titles of this study are shuffled in the database, so cell type and time point are left out; the donor was told from shared clones. Sequencing was done on a sample of PBMCs or a T cell subset sorted from them (not recorded which). The receptor chain draws on TRBV7-2 and TRBJ2-3, with a tentative D gene TRBD1 over 6 matching bases. The nucleotide sequence is given as TGTGCCAGCAGTCTAAAAGGGGGTCCGCCCACAGATACGCAGTATTTT. This is translated as CASSLKGGPPTDTQYF.